This T cell receptor (beta chain) is drawn from a study of T-cell reconstitution after alpha-beta-depleted transplantation in children. Study-level findings and limits: Hyperexpanded clones declined; after one year, newly produced T cells mostly supplied diversity. Day-60 TCRbeta diversity that was high in some patients was derived from surviving recipient T cells and thymic progenitors. The origin of alpha-beta T cells about two months after transplant was reportedly several hundred expanded graft clones.

CDR3 length equals 18 residues. Trimming stripped 3 bases from V and 8 bases from J, with 25 bases between. Germline values: CDR1 LGHDT, CDR2 YNNKEL (reference sequence). Unique molecular identifiers were incorporated when the TCRbeta library was constructed. From the PCR reads, TCRdb called clonotypes with MiXCR, one entry per CDR3 protein. The profile shows several thousand distinct CDR3 sequences, more than 20% of them singletons. This clonotype has at least ten counts. What it binds is not known. The V and J genes are TRBV3-1 and TRBJ1-4; tentative D call: TRBD1 (6 bases). This clonotype was obtained from a male patient between 2 and 15 years old who had a stem cell transplant for acute lymphoblastic leukemia, so the T cells may come from the graft donor. The sequenced sample was PBMCs, mostly from graft donor cells, obtained 60 days after TCRalphabeta/CD19-depleted stem cell transplant. CDR3 amino acids: CASSHVSIGAGAKEKLFF. The CDR3 DNA is TGTGCCAGCAGCCACGTATCGATCGGCGCGGGGGCGAAGGAAAAACTGTTTTTT.